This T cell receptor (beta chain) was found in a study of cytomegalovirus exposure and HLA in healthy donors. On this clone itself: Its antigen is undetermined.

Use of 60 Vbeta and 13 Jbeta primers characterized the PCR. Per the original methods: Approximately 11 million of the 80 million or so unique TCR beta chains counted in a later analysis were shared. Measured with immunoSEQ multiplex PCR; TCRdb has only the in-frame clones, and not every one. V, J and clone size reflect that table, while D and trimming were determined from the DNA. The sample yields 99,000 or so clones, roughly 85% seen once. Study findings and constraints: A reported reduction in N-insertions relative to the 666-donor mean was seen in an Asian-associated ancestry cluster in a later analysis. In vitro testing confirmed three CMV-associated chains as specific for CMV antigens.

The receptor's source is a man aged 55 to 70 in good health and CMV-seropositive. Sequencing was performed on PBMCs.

This CDR3 is CASSWRSPLHEQYF. The DNA for the CDR3 is TGTGCCAGCAGCTGGCGGAGCCCTTTGCACGAGCAGTACTTC. The rearrangement joins TRBV7-2 to TRBJ2-7; D is unresolved. Trimming took off 4 bases at V and 5 bases at J, with 15 bases between the two ends. This CDR3 is built from 14 residues. CDR1 SGHTA and CDR2 FQGNSA come from the germline V gene.